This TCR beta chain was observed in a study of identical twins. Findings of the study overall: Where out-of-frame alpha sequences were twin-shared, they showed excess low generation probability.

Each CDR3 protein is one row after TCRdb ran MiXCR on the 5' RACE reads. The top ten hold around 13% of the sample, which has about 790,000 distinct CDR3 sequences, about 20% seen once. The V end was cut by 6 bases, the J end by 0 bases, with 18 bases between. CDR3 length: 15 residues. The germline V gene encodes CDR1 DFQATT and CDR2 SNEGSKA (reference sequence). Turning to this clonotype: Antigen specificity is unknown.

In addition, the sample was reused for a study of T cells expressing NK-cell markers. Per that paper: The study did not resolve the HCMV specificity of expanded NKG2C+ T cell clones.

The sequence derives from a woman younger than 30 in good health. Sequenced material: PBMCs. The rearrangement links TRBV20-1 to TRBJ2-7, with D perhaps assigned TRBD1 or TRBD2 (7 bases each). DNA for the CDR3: TGCAGTGCGACGAACGAGCGGGACAGCTCCTACGAGCAGTACTTC. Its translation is CSATNERDSSYEQYF.